This record looks at one T cell receptor (beta chain) sequence and its context. Its antigen target is currently unknown. It has no much larger one-base neighbor in the sample; base qualities were not kept. The data belong to a study of CD8+CD57+ T cells in acquired aplastic anemia (dated by TCRdb to the late 2010s). For the wider study: DNA extracted from sorted CD4+ and CD8+ cells had a mean of about 3.2 ug, with a range of roughly 0.2 to 27.4 ug.

The research as a whole found: CD8+ Simpson's diversity did not differ significantly between patients and healthy controls (P=0.060). Around 28 CD8+ CDR3 sequences were found to be shared between patients and controls, but these sequences appeared to be highly expressed in patients and within the immunodominant clones of the patients.

Profiling of TCR beta VDJ combinations and CDR3 sequences used genomic DNA as the template. TCR repertoire sequencing was run on an Illumina HiSeq 2000. The authors' analysis ran thus. Repertoire assessment relied on Simpson's diversity index, CDR3 size and DJ length profiles, and TRBV/TRBJ rearrangement plots. The most abundant DNA sequence in the deep sequencing data was defined as the immunodominant clone. CDR3 amino acid sequences were screened for sharing across subjects and were compared with published repertoires and the VDJdb database. The raw public reads went through TCRdb reprocessing: fastp at Q25, MiXCR clone calling, in-frame beta chains kept. Identical CDR3 proteins give one entry, which carries the most common genes and DNA. TCRdb, rather than the study authors, made the V and J calls. Across this sample there are some 290,000 distinct CDR3 sequences, with 45% to 65% seen only once. The leading ten clones occupy 8% of the sample.

Here V drops 6 bases and J drops 1 base, and the junction holds 7 bases not matched to any gene. The CDR3 spans 15 residues, from the cysteine through the phenylalanine. CDR3 DNA is the only sequence kept; it has 45 bases, read in frame from the first base. CDR1 is given as SQVTM and CDR2 as ANQGSEA, both from the germline V gene. The study deep-sequenced TCR repertoires of sorted CD4+ and CD8+ blood T cells from severe aplastic anemia patients and healthy subjects. Ficoll-Paque density gradient centrifugation was used to isolate peripheral blood mononuclear cells. CD4+ and CD8+ T cells were sorted by FACS or magnetic beads before DNA extraction.

Sequenced sample: sorted CD4+, CD8+, or CD8+CD57+ T cells (not recorded which) from PBMCs. This sequence originates from a human donor with severe aplastic anemia or a healthy control (not recorded which). The chain joins TRBV29-1 to TRBJ2-3; TRBD2 aligns with 10 central bases. The bases are TGCAGCGTCCGAGAAAGCGGGAGGGGCACAGATACGCAGTATTTT. It translates as CSVRESGRGTDTQYF.